A single sample gave rise to the 18 T cell receptor beta chains below, sequenced in a study of HIV-infected patients and healthy controls. Roughly three months, about 14 weeks, into antiretroviral therapy, follow-up blood was collected. All unsorted peripheral T cells were captured because whole blood was used without fractionation. Approximately 510 ng RNA was reverse transcribed with alpha and beta constant-region primers. Separate chain-specific third strand synthesis with multiplexing indices produced the alpha and beta libraries. TCRdb redid the calling of the 5' RACE reads with MiXCR, one entry per CDR3 protein. Here the sample spans some 14,000 distinct CDR3 sequences, 9% to 15% being singletons. The sequenced sample was blood, obtained during antiretroviral therapy. These receptors all come from an adult with HIV infection. The donor label of this sample is uncertain.

In this sample, this clonotype is medium-sized. V is TRBV12-3 or TRBV12-4 and J is TRBJ2-1; 8 nucleotides agree with TRBD1. J gave up 2 bases and V 5 bases, and 8 bases lay outside the gene matches. The CDR3 length is 16 residues. The CDR3 here is CASSPPDRAPYNEQFF. CDR3 coding DNA: TGTGCCAGCAGTCCCCCGGACAGGGCTCCCTACAATGAGCAGTTCTTC.

This clonotype was seen ten or more times. The genes are TRBV5-5 and TRBJ2-3; 12 bases map to TRBD2. V lost 1 base to trimming and J lost 5 bases; unmatched junction nucleotides: 2. Germline V CDR1 and CDR2: SGHKS, YYEKEE (reference sequence). The CDR3 contains 15 residues. The CDR3 sequence is CASSLLAGGRDTQYF. CDR3 coding DNA: TGTGCCAGCAGCTTGCTAGCGGGGGGGCGAGATACGCAGTATTTT.

The V gene is TRBV5-1, the J gene TRBJ2-3; the match to TRBD1 covers 9 bases. The CDR3 is made up of 14 amino acids. Germline values: CDR1 SGHRS, CDR2 YFSETQ. Losses at the gene ends were 4 bases for V and 5 bases for J; bases not matched to a gene: 5. The CDR3 DNA sequence: TGCGCCAGCAGCACAAACAGGGGGCAAGATACGCAGTATTTT. This gives the protein CASSTNRGQDTQYF.

There are many counts of this clonotype. The V gene is TRBV6-2 or TRBV6-3, the J gene TRBJ1-3; D is unclear. The germline V gene encodes CDR1 MNHEY and CDR2 SVGEGT. Trimming shortened V by 5 bases and J by 4 bases, and 6 bases separated the two germline ends. CDR3 length equals 12 residues. As DNA, the CDR3 is TGTGCCAGCAGTCGACAAGGAAACACCATATATTTT. Translated, it gives CASSRQGNTIYF.

This clonotype was observed at least ten times. The chain links TRBV6-5 to TRBJ2-1; 14 bases fit TRBD2. The trim removed 5 bases at V and 9 bases at J, leaving 6 bases unmatched. The length of the CDR3 is 15 residues. Germline V gives CDR1 MNHEY, CDR2 SVGAGI. The CDR3 is CASSPGLAGAREQFF. CDR3 coding DNA: TGTGCCAGCAGTCCGGGACTAGCGGGAGCCCGTGAGCAGTTCTTC.

This clonotype was counted ten times or more. The chain joins TRBV7-6 to TRBJ2-6, with D possibly TRBD1 on 5 matching bases. Trimming shortened V by 5 bases and J by 0 bases, and 14 bases separated the two germline ends. Germline V gene sequence: CDR1 SGHVS, CDR2 FNYEAQ. The CDR3 extends over 17 amino acids. The CDR3, as DNA: TGTGCCAGCAGCCAAGAGGACGGACACTCTGGGGCCAACGTCCTGACTTTC. Residues: CASSQEDGHSGANVLTF.

This clonotype came up many times. This chain uses TRBV20-1 with TRBJ1-5; D uncertain. Deletions cut 6 bases from V and 7 bases from J, with 16 bases between. Germline loops: CDR1 DFQATT, CDR2 SNEGSKA (reference sequence). This CDR3 has 13 amino acids. CDR3 nucleotides: TGCAGTGCCAAAGGAGGGTCCGGCCAGCCCCAGCATTTT. This translates into CSAKGGSGQPQHF.

This clonotype was counted ten times or more. V gene TRBV11-2 combines with J gene TRBJ2-3; D gene ambiguous. The V end was cut by 4 bases, the J end by 0 bases, with 11 bases between. This CDR3 has 15 amino acids. The V gene's germline CDR1 is SGHAT and CDR2 FQNNGV. Here the CDR3 DNA reads TGTGCCAGCAGCTGGGCGTCGAGAAGCACAGATACGCAGTATTTT. It translates to CASSWASRSTDTQYF.

The sample holds a few counts of this clonotype. The rearrangement uses TRBV6-5 and TRBJ2-7; D perhaps matches TRBD1 (7 bases). Between the trimmed V and J ends, which lost 5 bases and 7 bases, there was a span of 18 bases. Germline CDR1 reads MNHEY; CDR2 reads SVGAGI. The CDR3 sequence is 14 residues long. CDR3 sequence: CASSRTGLGGEQYF. The CDR3 bases are TGTGCCAGCAGTCGGACAGGCCTAGGGGGGGAGCAGTACTTC.

This clonotype was picked up many times. The chain couples TRBV5-1 to TRBJ2-5; no definite D call. This CDR3 is 15 amino acids long. Trimming took off 4 bases at V and 1 base at J, with 14 bases between the two ends. Germline lookup yields CDR1 SGHRS and CDR2 YFSETQ. The CDR3 sequence: CASSPREQSQETQYF. CDR3 DNA sequence: TGCGCCAGCAGCCCGAGAGAACAGAGCCAAGAGACCCAGTACTTC.

This clonotype was seen repeatedly, ten times or more. The chain joins TRBV15 to TRBJ2-3, with D unclear. This CDR3 contains 16 residues. From germline, CDR1 is LNHNV and CDR2 YYDKDF (reference sequence). V was shortened by 1 base and J by 2 bases, with 13 bases between the two germline ends. Written as DNA, the CDR3 is TGTGCCACCAGCAGAGGATTCGGCTGGGACACAGATACGCAGTATTTT. Translation gives CATSRGFGWDTDTQYF.

This clonotype has ten or more counts. The CDR3 DNA sequence: TGTGCCAGCAGTTTCCCGGGAACCTACGAGCAGTACTTC. Protein: CASSFPGTYEQYF. The rearrangement links TRBV6-5 to TRBJ2-7, with D maybe TRBD2 (5 bases). The germline V gene encodes CDR1 MNHEY and CDR2 SVGAGI. With 4 bases removed from V and 2 bases from J, the gap between germline ends came to 9 bases. The CDR3 loop spans 13 amino acids.

This clonotype is deemed medium-sized. The chain carries TRBV20-1 and TRBJ1-3; D is uncertain. Trimming stripped 1 base from V and 2 bases from J, with 12 bases between. CDR1 and CDR2 from the germline V gene are DFQATT and SNEGSKA (reference sequence). The CDR3 totals 15 residues. The DNA of the CDR3 is TGCAGTGCTAGAGCCCTGAGGGAGCCTGGAAACACCATATATTTT. Translating it yields CSARALREPGNTIYF.

This chain uses TRBV18 with TRBJ1-1; 8 nucleotides align to TRBD1. There are 16 residues in the CDR3. Germline V gene sequence: CDR1 KGHSH, CDR2 LQKENI. Losses at the gene ends were 3 bases for V and 1 base for J; bases not matched to a gene: 7. This CDR3 reads CASSPQGALGNTEAFF. In nucleotides, the CDR3 is TGTGCCAGCTCACCGCAGGGGGCGCTTGGGAACACTGAAGCTTTCTTT.

This clonotype was seen just once. A single base separates this from a much larger clone, so it may be a read error. The rearrangement uses TRBV20-1 and TRBJ2-4, with TRBD2 matching 10 bases. Germline V gene sequence: CDR1 DFQATT, CDR2 SNEGSKA (reference sequence). The CDR3 is made up of 16 amino acids. Trimming took 5 bases from V and 7 from J; bases not matched to a gene: 14. The CDR3 nucleotides read TGCAGTGCTGCCCCGGCGGCTAGCGGGAGTACCAACATTCAGTACTTC. It codes for CSAAPAASGSTNIQYF.

This clonotype showed up many times. J is TRBJ1-1 and V is TRBV12-3 or TRBV12-4, with D possibly being TRBD1 (5 bases). This CDR3 has 14 residues. The V end was cut by 9 bases, the J end by 0 bases, with 14 bases between. CDR3 amino acids: CASSWGGLNTEAFF. The CDR3 region has the DNA TGTGCCAGTTCCTGGGGCGGTTTGAACACTGAAGCTTTCTTT.

This clonotype was counted a few times. The CDR3 spells CASIVSGANVLTF. The CDR3, as DNA: TGTGCCAGCATCGTCTCTGGGGCCAACGTCCTGACTTTC. The chain employs TRBV5-6 and TRBJ2-6; no definite D call. From germline, CDR1 is SGHDT and CDR2 YYEEEE. Between the trimmed V and J ends, which lost 6 bases and 0 bases, there was a span of 4 bases. This CDR3 is 13 amino acids long.

Many counts were recorded for this clonotype. This sequence joins TRBV19 and TRBJ2-5, with D perhaps TRBD2 (7 bases). The CDR3 runs 16 residues. Trimming removed 5 bases at V and 0 bases at J, with 16 bases between. The germline V gene has CDR1 LNHDA and CDR2 SQIVND (reference sequence). This chain's CDR3 is CASSDGGGLYQETQYF. CDR3 coding DNA: TGTGCCAGTAGTGACGGCGGGGGCCTGTACCAAGAGACCCAGTACTTC.